These 20 T cell receptor beta chains were sequenced from one sample in a study of CXCR3-negative and CXCR3-positive naive CD8 T cells. The study's findings and limits: TRB CDR3 hydrophobicity was greater in CXCR3-positive naive cells than in CXCR3-negative naive cells.

Researchers prepared the TRB cDNA libraries using 5' RACE with UMI labels. For each CDR3 protein, TCRdb gives one entry from its re-call of the 5' RACE reads, without DNA. The sample has over 100,000 distinct CDR3 sequences; the top ten hold about 0.34%. Their specific antigens are unknown. The sequenced sample was naive CXCR3+ CD8+ T cells from blood. Subset in this sample: CD45RO-CCR7+CD27+CD95- naive CD8+ T cells expressing CXCR3 (TNR3+). These receptors all come from a human donor in good health. Some clones in this sample may be carry-over from other donors' samples.

The chain links TRBV25-1 to TRBJ2-3; TCRdb selects TRBD1, and the lack of DNA leaves this call unchecked. Germline V gene sequence: CDR1 MGHDK, CDR2 SYGVNS. CDR3 length equals 11 residues. The CDR3 is CASSKGGAQYF.

The chain combines TRBV12-3 or TRBV12-4 with TRBJ2-2; TCRdb names TRBD1, which stays unverified in the absence of DNA. CDR3 length equals 16 residues. CDR3 residues: CASGSPGQGASGELFF.

The chain uses TRBV5-6 and TRBJ1-1. CDR3 length: 12 residues. Looked up from germline, CDR1 is SGHDT and CDR2 is YYEEEE. The CDR3 loop reads CASSLVYTEAFF. Full variable domain (missing parts from reference TRBV5-6 and TRBJ1-1): DAGVTQSPTHLIKTRGQQVTLRCSPKSGHDTVSWYQQALGQGPQFIFQYYEEEERQRGNFPDRFSGHQFPNYSSELNVNALLLGDSALYLCASSLVYTEAFFGQGTRLTVV.

The chain joins TRBV7-2 to TRBJ2-7. From germline, CDR1 is SGHTA and CDR2 FQGNSA. The length of the CDR3 is 15 residues. This CDR3 is CASSLYAMGPNEQYF.

V gene TRBV29-1 combines with J gene TRBJ1-2; TCRdb lists TRBD1, though no DNA is available to test this call. Germline CDR1 SQVTM, CDR2 ANQGSEA. The CDR3 has 13 residues. CDR3: CSVGTGGLDGYTF. The whole variable domain, filled in from reference TRBV29-1 and TRBJ1-2, reads SAVISQKPSRDICQRGTSLTIQCQVDSQVTMMFWYRQQPGQSLTLIATANQGSEATYESGFVIDKFPISRPNLTFSTLTVSNMSPEDSSIYLCSVGTGGLDGYTFGSGTRLTVV.

The chain recombines TRBV18 with TRBJ2-7; the TRBD2 assignment by TCRdb is unverifiable without DNA. There are 13 residues in the CDR3. Germline V gives CDR1 KGHSH, CDR2 LQKENI. The CDR3 protein is CASSGRDTYEQYF.

This sequence joins TRBV29-1 and TRBJ1-2. The CDR3 extends over 15 amino acids. Germline V gene lookup returns CDR1 SQVTM and CDR2 ANQGSEA. The CDR3 sequence is CSVEDQAAGVFGYTF.

The chain carries TRBV5-1 and TRBJ2-1; absent DNA, TCRdb's TRBD1 call cannot be checked. This CDR3 has 16 residues. Germline V gene data show CDR1 as SGHRS and CDR2 as YFSETQ. This chain's CDR3 is CASSLDGGQPYNEQFF.

The chain's CDR3 is CSVEEGHRGTTDTQYF. The chain links TRBV29-1 to TRBJ2-3; TCRdb picks TRBD1, but there is no DNA to check that call. The CDR3 covers 16 residues. Germline CDR1 and CDR2: SQVTM and ANQGSEA.

The V and J genes are TRBV29-1 and TRBJ2-2; without DNA, the TCRdb call of TRBD1 cannot be checked. The CDR3 contains 15 residues. Germline CDR1 SQVTM, CDR2 ANQGSEA. The CDR3 loop is CSVVQGAGNTGELFF.

CDR3 protein: CASRSNTEAFF. The J gene is TRBJ1-1, the V gene TRBV28. The CDR3 covers 11 residues. CDR1 MDHEN and CDR2 SYDVKM come from the germline V gene. The full variable domain, in which reference TRBV28 and TRBJ1-1 provide the parts outside the CDR3, is DVKVTQSSRYLVKRTGEKVFLECVQDMDHENMFWYRQDPGLGLRLIYFSYDVKMKEKGDIPEGYSVSREKKERFSLILESASTNQTSMYLCASRSNTEAFFGQGTRLTVV.

V gene TRBV6-6 combines with J gene TRBJ2-6. The germline CDR1 and CDR2 sequences are MNHNY and SVGAGI (reference sequence). The CDR3 covers 13 residues. The CDR3 reads CASSYPGANVLTF.

The chain employs TRBV3-1 and TRBJ1-5; checking the TCRdb D call of TRBD1 is not possible without DNA. Germline CDR1 is LGHDT and CDR2 is YNNKEL (reference sequence). The CDR3 extends over 15 amino acids. The CDR3 sequence is CASSPDSEGNQPQHF.

This chain links TRBV6-1 with TRBJ2-1; TCRdb names TRBD2, which stays unverified in the absence of DNA. CDR1 is MNHNS, CDR2 SASEGT, per germline. This CDR3 has 15 residues. The CDR3 sequence: CASSVTTSGGNEQFF.

The V gene is TRBV28, the J gene TRBJ2-1. Germline V lookup: CDR1 MDHEN, CDR2 SYDVKM. The CDR3 has 15 amino acids. The CDR3 region is CASRPIGSSYNEQFF.

The gene calls are TRBV25-1 and TRBJ2-2; TCRdb's D gene call, TRBD1, goes unchecked for lack of DNA. In germline, CDR1 is MGHDK, CDR2 SYGVNS. The CDR3 length is 17 residues. The CDR3 loop is CASSEYLGQGFTGELFF.

The genes are TRBV12-3 or TRBV12-4 and TRBJ2-3; the D gene TCRdb calls, TRBD1, cannot be checked with no DNA. The CDR3 is 14 amino acids. The chain's CDR3 is CASSSGQSVDTQYF.

The rearrangement uses TRBV5-1 and TRBJ2-7; TCRdb lists TRBD1, though no DNA is available to test this call. From germline, CDR1 is SGHRS and CDR2 YFSETQ. The CDR3 extends over 16 amino acids. The CDR3 is CASSIPGAGESYEQYF.

The chain employs TRBV29-1 and TRBJ2-1; the TCRdb D gene call, TRBD2, has no DNA to confirm it. This CDR3 is 14 amino acids long. Germline values: CDR1 SQVTM, CDR2 ANQGSEA. This chain's CDR3 is CSVEALAGSNEQFF.

V is TRBV23-1 and J is TRBJ2-7. TRBV23-1 is recorded as an ORF, its role being uncertain. This CDR3 spans 12 amino acids. This chain's CDR3 is CASNFQPSEQYF.